This passage covers 32 T cell receptor beta chains from one sample sequenced in a study of cytomegalovirus exposure and HLA in healthy donors. Clones were sequenced by immunoSEQ multiplex PCR, and TCRdb holds only the in-frame ones, with some missing. The data show 200,000 or so clones, approximately 88% seen once. Sequenced: PBMCs. These receptors were collected from a man younger than 35 in good health and CMV-seropositive.

The sample holds one count of this clone. The rearrangement uses TRBV6-1 and TRBJ2-7; TRBD1 might be the D (6 bases). The germline V gene has CDR1 MNHNS and CDR2 SASEGT. Trimming cost V 0 bases and J 0 bases, with 9 bases left between them. This CDR3 is built from 15 residues. CDR3 DNA sequence: TGTGCCAGCAGTGAAGCCACGGACAGCTCCTACGAGCAGTACTTC. This sequence encodes CASSEATDSSYEQYF.

V is TRBV6-5 and J is TRBJ2-3; TRBD1 is a possible D gene (6 bases). This CDR3 comprises 15 residues. V shed 6 bases and J shed 2 bases, with 15 bases lying between them. Germline CDR1 reads MNHEY; CDR2 reads SVGAGI. The chain's CDR3 is CASRSGTRITDTQYF. CDR3 DNA sequence: TGTGCCAGCAGATCCGGGACACGGATCACAGATACGCAGTATTTT.

V is TRBV6-1 and J is TRBJ2-7; D gene unclear. The CDR3 spans 11 residues. Trimming removed 9 bases from V and 3 bases from J, with 9 bases in between. Germline values: CDR1 MNHNS, CDR2 SASEGT. The CDR3 DNA is TGTGCCAGTGTCGGTGGCTACGAGCAGTACTTC. This codes for CASVGGYEQYF.

This chain uses TRBV27 with TRBJ2-1, with D maybe TRBD1 (8 bases). There are 18 residues in the CDR3. V gave up 7 bases and J gave up 5 bases, with 27 bases separating them. The V gene's germline CDR1 is MNHEY and CDR2 SMNVEV (reference sequence). CDR3 in amino acids: CASTNRPPRTGRDNEQFF. The CDR3 DNA sequence: TGTGCCAGCACCAACCGACCTCCCAGGACAGGGAGGGACAATGAGCAGTTCTTC.

This clone showed up just once. V is TRBV4-2 and J is TRBJ1-5, with D maybe TRBD1 (6 bases). Trimming removed 4 bases at V and 4 bases at J, with 11 bases between. This CDR3 is 14 amino acids long. CDR1 LGHNA and CDR2 YNFKEQ come from the germline V gene. The CDR3 is CASSPRQGNQPQHF. The DNA for the CDR3 is TGTGCCAGCAGCCCCCGCCAGGGGAATCAGCCCCAGCATTTT.

The chain links TRBV7-2 to TRBJ2-5; TRBD2 agrees at 9 bases. The CDR3 sequence is 15 residues long. In germline, CDR1 is SGHTA, CDR2 FQGNSA. V dropped 2 bases and J dropped 5; count of bases not matched to a gene: 6. CDR3 loop: CASSLNAGGRETQYF. The CDR3 region has the DNA TGTGCCAGCAGCTTAAATGCGGGAGGGCGGGAGACCCAGTACTTC.

The gene calls are TRBV30 and TRBJ2-7; 9 positions match TRBD1. Germline CDR1 GTSNPN, CDR2 SVGIG (reference sequence). The CDR3 is 12 residues long. With V trimmed by 5 bases and J by 5 bases, 4 bases remained unmatched. CDR3 sequence reads: CAWGRDRDEQYF. CDR3 sequence (DNA): TGTGCCTGGGGCCGGGACAGGGACGAGCAGTACTTC.

The table lists this clone with a few counts. The CDR3 spells CASSRGGPYEQYF. CDR3 coding DNA: TGTGCCAGCAGCCGAGGCGGCCCCTACGAGCAGTACTTC. This chain joins TRBV14 and TRBJ2-7; D ambiguous. V was cut by 4 bases and J by 2 bases, with 9 bases left in between. CDR3 length: 13 amino acids. From germline, CDR1 is SGHDN and CDR2 FVKESK. Combining the CDR3 with reference TRBV14 and TRBJ2-7 gives the whole variable domain EAGVTQFPSHSVIEKGQTVTLRCDPISGHDNLYWYRRVMGKEIKFLLHFVKESKQDESGMPNNRFLAERTGGTYSTLKVQPAELEDSGVYFCASSRGGPYEQYFGPGTRLTVT.

The rearrangement links TRBV4-3 to TRBJ2-3; 7 positions agree with TRBD1. Germline CDR1 LGHNA, CDR2 YSLEER. J was trimmed by 0 bases and V by 7 bases; bases with no gene match: 4. The CDR3 runs to 14 residues. This chain's CDR3 is CASKTGISTDTQYF. The CDR3 DNA sequence: TGCGCCAGCAAGACAGGGATTAGCACAGATACGCAGTATTTT.

This chain uses TRBV7-9 with TRBJ2-5; 8 bases are a match to TRBD1. The trim removed 1 base at V and 5 bases at J, leaving 3 bases unmatched. In germline, CDR1 is SEHNR, CDR2 FQNEAQ (reference sequence). The CDR3 is 14 amino acids. The CDR3 reads CASSLGQGYETQYF. The DNA for the CDR3 is TGTGCCAGCAGCTTAGGACAGGGGTACGAGACCCAGTACTTC. The full variable domain, its missing parts supplied by reference TRBV7-9 and TRBJ2-5, is DTGVSQNPRHKITKRGQNVTFRCDPISEHNRLYWYRQTLGQGPEFLTYFQNEAQLEKSRLLSDRFSAERPKGSFSTLEIQRTEQGDSAMYLCASSLGQGYETQYFGPGTRLLVL.

The chain recombines TRBV6-1 with TRBJ2-5; TRBD1 might be the D (6 bases). This CDR3 is 15 amino acids long. V dropped 3 bases and J dropped 5 bases, with 16 bases sitting between them. Germline-derived CDR1 and CDR2 are MNHNS and SASEGT. The CDR3 DNA follows: TGTGCCAGCAGTGATGGGGGCCAAGGATGGGAGACCCAGTACTTC. Its protein product is CASSDGGQGWETQYF.

The chain joins TRBV28 to TRBJ1-1, with D possibly being TRBD1 (6 bases). Germline CDR1 MDHEN, CDR2 SYDVKM. The CDR3 consists of 15 residues. V was trimmed by 7 bases and J by 1 base, leaving 16 bases between them. CDR3 nucleotide sequence: TGTGCCAGCACCTCACCCACGACAGGGAACACTGAAGCTTTCTTT. The encoded protein is CASTSPTTGNTEAFF.

The V gene is TRBV19, the J gene TRBJ2-7; 7 bases are a match to TRBD1. The V segment lost 1 base and the J segment 3 bases; nucleotides outside the gene matches: 12. The CDR3 runs 17 residues. CDR1 and CDR2 from the germline V gene are LNHDA and SQIVND (reference sequence). CDR3 sequence: CASSIAHRDSGIYEQYF. For the CDR3, the DNA is TGTGCCAGTAGTATAGCCCACCGGGACAGCGGAATCTACGAGCAGTACTTC.

The chain couples TRBV18 to TRBJ2-7, with TRBD1 matching over 7 bases. The CDR3 is 14 amino acids. The germline V gene has CDR1 KGHSH and CDR2 LQKENI. V shed 2 bases, J shed 3 bases, and the junction held 4 bases outside the gene matches. The DNA of the CDR3 is TGTGCCAGCTCACCAGATGGGACAGTCTACGAGCAGTACTTC. Protein: CASSPDGTVYEQYF. The complete variable domain, with remaining parts taken from reference TRBV18 and TRBJ2-7, reads NAGVMQNPRHLVRRRGQEARLRCSPMKGHSHVYWYRQLPEEGLKFMVYLQKENIIDESGMPKERFSAEFPKEGPSILRIQQVVRGDSAAYFCASSPDGTVYEQYFGPGTRLTVT.

V is TRBV20-1 and J is TRBJ2-7, with D unclear. Germline V CDR1 and CDR2: DFQATT, SNEGSKA (reference sequence). This CDR3 has 11 amino acids. The ends were cut back, 5 bases at V and 1 base at J, with 6 bases in the middle. The CDR3 here is CSAYASYEQYF. Written as DNA, the CDR3 is TGCAGTGCTTACGCGTCCTACGAGCAGTACTTC.

The rearrangement joins TRBV2 to TRBJ2-7, with TRBD1 matching 7 bases. V lost 5 bases, J lost 1 base, and 5 bases stayed unmatched. The CDR3 length is 14 residues. Germline CDR1 reads SNHLY; CDR2 reads FYNNEI. The DNA for the CDR3 is TGTGCCAGCAGTCGAGGGGGCCTATCCTACGAGCAGTACTTC. Amino acid sequence: CASSRGGLSYEQYF.

CDR3 region: CATSRTGGSIEKLFF. For the CDR3, the DNA is TGTGCCACCAGCAGGACTGGAGGTTCCATTGAAAAACTGTTTTTT. J is TRBJ1-4 and V is TRBV15, with D unresolved. Germline CDR1 is LNHNV and CDR2 is YYDKDF (reference sequence). V dropped 3 bases and J dropped 7 bases, with 15 bases sitting between them. The CDR3 length is 15 residues.

V and J are TRBV11-2 and TRBJ1-1; 7 bases map to TRBD1. CDR1 and CDR2 from the germline V gene are SGHAT and FQNNGV. CDR3 length: 15 residues. V lost 5 bases and J lost 0; bases outside the gene matches: 6. This chain's CDR3 is CASSPRQGMNTEAFF. Written as DNA, the CDR3 is TGTGCCAGCAGCCCCCGACAGGGAATGAACACTGAAGCTTTCTTT.

J is TRBJ2-7 and V is TRBV11-2; possible D gene TRBD1, 5 bases. Trimming cost V 2 bases and J 2 bases, with 10 bases left between them. CDR1 and CDR2 (germline): SGHAT, FQNNGV. The CDR3 extends over 14 amino acids. The CDR3 here is CASSLPTDPYEQYF. CDR3 nucleotides: TGTGCCAGCAGCTTACCGACAGACCCCTACGAGCAGTACTTC.

This chain uses TRBV13 with TRBJ2-2, with D perhaps TRBD1 (6 bases). The CDR3 consists of 13 residues. V lost 5 bases, J lost 5 bases, and 9 bases lay in between. Germline V gene data show CDR1 as PRHDT and CDR2 as FYEKMQ (reference sequence). The CDR3 bases are TGTGCCAGCAGCCTGGACAGAACCGGGGAGCTGTTTTTT. Residues: CASSLDRTGELFF.

CDR3: CASSHSGLAGGTTDTQYF. The CDR3 DNA sequence: TGTGCCAGCAGCCACTCCGGGCTAGCGGGAGGGACTACAGATACGCAGTATTTT. The V gene is TRBV9, the J gene TRBJ2-3; 12 bases agree with TRBD2. The ends lost 4 bases at V and 3 bases at J; junction bases unmatched: 12. The germline CDR1 and CDR2 sequences are SGDLS and YYNGEE. CDR3 length: 18 residues. The full variable domain, rest sourced from reference TRBV9 and TRBJ2-3, is DSGVTQTPKHLITATGQRVTLRCSPRSGDLSVYWYQQSLDQGLQFLIQYYNGEERAKGNILERFSAQQFPDLHSELNLSSLELGDSALYFCASSHSGLAGGTTDTQYFGPGTRLTVL.

The chain is built from TRBV10-3 and TRBJ2-1; TRBD2 matches 9 bases. The CDR3 is made up of 14 amino acids. V dropped 7 bases and J dropped 4; count of bases not matched to a gene: 5. Germline assignment: CDR1 ENHRY and CDR2 SYGVKD. The CDR3 DNA reads TGTGCCATCACGGAAGCGGGAGGTTACAATGAGCAGTTCTTC. Its translation: CAITEAGGYNEQFF.

This rearrangement joins TRBV21-1 to TRBJ2-7; the DNA was not used to check the table's D call, TRBD2. TRBV21-1 is a listed pseudogene. The CDR3 runs to 19 residues. DNA for the CDR3: TGTGCCAGCAGCAAAGCGCTGGGTAGCGGGAGGCCGAGCTCCTACGAGCAGTACTTC. It specifies CASSKALGSGRPSSYEQYF.

The sample holds one count of this clone. CDR3 coding DNA: TGTGCCTGTCTACCGGCGGGGGGCCCAGATACGCAGTATTTT. Amino acid sequence: CACLPAGGPDTQYF. The chain employs TRBV30 and TRBJ2-3, with 8 bases that match TRBD2. V lost 6 bases and J lost 4; bases outside the gene matches: 9. The CDR3 is made up of 14 amino acids. The germline V gene encodes CDR1 GTSNPN and CDR2 SVGIG (reference sequence).

The chain joins TRBV7-2 to TRBJ2-7; 8 positions agree with TRBD1. Germline V gene data show CDR1 as SGHTA and CDR2 as FQGNSA. The CDR3 runs 15 residues. The V segment lost 4 bases and the J segment 2 bases; nucleotides outside the gene matches: 7. DNA of the CDR3: TGTGCCAGCAGCTCAGACAGGGGTAAAGCCTACGAGCAGTACTTC. Residues: CASSSDRGKAYEQYF.

CDR3 DNA sequence: TGTGCCAGCAGCTTGGAAGGACTAGCGGCCTACAATGAGCAGTTCTTC. Translating it yields CASSLEGLAAYNEQFF. This chain joins TRBV11-2 and TRBJ2-1; 10 positions match TRBD2. The germline gives CDR1 SGHAT, CDR2 FQNNGV. V lost 3 bases to trimming and J lost 2 bases; unmatched junction nucleotides: 4. This CDR3 comprises 16 residues.

The J gene is TRBJ1-1, the V gene TRBV7-9; 7 positions agree with TRBD1. The CDR3 totals 13 residues. The V segment lost 3 bases and the J segment 3 bases; nucleotides outside the gene matches: 1. Germline V gene sequence: CDR1 SEHNR, CDR2 FQNEAQ (reference sequence). As DNA, the CDR3 is TGTGCCAGCAGCTTTCAGGGGGACACTGAAGCTTTCTTT. Its translation is CASSFQGDTEAFF.

V usage is TRBV27 and J usage is TRBJ1-2, with D hard to call. V shed 4 bases and J shed 6 bases, with 18 bases lying between them. Germline-derived CDR1 and CDR2 are MNHEY and SMNVEV (reference sequence). This CDR3 comprises 15 residues. The DNA of the CDR3 is TGTGCCAGCAGTTCTCCGCTGAGGGCGCGCGATGGCTACACCTTC. As protein: CASSSPLRARDGYTF.

This clone has just one count. The chain links TRBV27 to TRBJ1-1, with 8 bases matching TRBD1. V lost 6 bases, J lost 0 bases, and 9 bases stayed unmatched. The germline V gene has CDR1 MNHEY and CDR2 SMNVEV (reference sequence). The length of the CDR3 is 16 residues. In DNA form, the CDR3 reads TGTGCCAGCAGACTCGGACAGGGACGAGTGAACACTGAAGCTTTCTTT. This translates into CASRLGQGRVNTEAFF.

This clone came up a few times. The chain is built from TRBV19 and TRBJ1-1; 7 bases align to TRBD1. The CDR3 consists of 13 residues. Germline V lookup: CDR1 LNHDA, CDR2 SQIVND (reference sequence). The junction had 2 bases not matched to a gene; V was cut back by 4 bases and J by 3 bases. This CDR3 reads CASSTTGDTEAFF. CDR3 in DNA: TGTGCCAGTAGTACTACAGGGGACACTGAAGCTTTCTTT.

The chain combines TRBV14 with TRBJ1-1; 7 bases fit TRBD1. J gave up 4 bases and V 6 bases, and 5 bases lay outside the gene matches. CDR1 is SGHDN and CDR2 is FVKESK in the germline V gene. The length of the CDR3 is 13 residues. CDR3 nucleotide sequence: TGTGCCAGCAGGTACAGGGGCGGCACTGAAGCTTTCTTT. Protein product: CASRYRGGTEAFF.

The V call is TRBV6-1, the J call TRBJ1-3; perhaps TRBD1 as D (6 bases). The CDR3 has 15 residues. V was shortened by 4 bases and J by 2 bases, with 12 bases between the two germline ends. CDR1 is MNHNS, CDR2 SASEGT, per germline. The CDR3 DNA is TGTGCCAGCAGTGTCCTACAGGGTACTGGAAACACCATATATTTT. This sequence encodes CASSVLQGTGNTIYF.